The 13 T cell receptor beta chains below were found in one sample sequenced in a study of brain T cells in children with intractable seizures (dated by TCRdb to the early 2020s). Reading the label with the study, this specimen's time point is: blood from clinic visit 5 months post-surgery; TSC patient then seizure free. Libraries were made using the immunoSEQ multiplex PCR assay. TCRdb obtained this table from immuneACCESS and retained in-frame rearrangements with V and J assigned. These tables miss some clones; where compared with another copy, unresolved V genes account for less than half of the shortfall, and the remainder is unexplained. Present in this sample are about 340,000 clones, 85% to 95% of which were seen just once. The top ten hold about 5.8% of the sample. This sample comprised peripheral blood, obtained about 5 months after surgery. These receptors all stem from a boy under three years old with tuberous sclerosis and intractable seizures.

The gene calls are TRBV2 and TRBJ2-1, with D perhaps matching TRBD2 (5 bases). V shed 10 bases and J shed 8 bases, with 27 bases lying between them. Germline assignment: CDR1 SNHLY and CDR2 FYNNEI. The CDR3 sequence is 16 residues long. DNA of the CDR3: TGTGCCAACCTCCAGAACCCTGACTCATCGGACTATGAGCAGTTCTTC. As protein: CANLQNPDSSDYEQFF.

This chain uses TRBV5-1 with TRBJ2-5, with 12 bases fitting TRBD2. Germline V CDR1 and CDR2: SGHRS, YFSETQ. J lost 5 bases, V lost 2 bases, and 7 bases had no gene match. CDR3 length: 16 amino acids. The CDR3 here is CASSFVLAGGGETQYF. CDR3 nucleotide sequence: TGCGCCAGCAGCTTCGTACTAGCGGGGGGAGGGGAGACCCAGTACTTC.

The genes are TRBV7-3 and TRBJ1-1; a weak D match, TRBD1 (5 bases). Germline CDR1 reads SGHTA; CDR2 reads FQGTGA. This CDR3 region has 14 residues. The V end lost 6 bases, the J end lost 1 base, and 12 bases lay between the germline ends. CDR3 amino acids: CASSTGRGNTEAFF. For the CDR3, the DNA is TGTGCCAGCAGTACGGGGCGAGGGAACACTGAAGCTTTCTTT.

The V gene is TRBV2, the J gene TRBJ1-5, with 11 bases identical to TRBD1. The CDR3 has 14 residues. After removal of 8 bases from V and 7 bases from J, the junction contained 7 bases not matched to a gene. Germline CDR1 is SNHLY and CDR2 is FYNNEI. The CDR3 loop is CASADRGQGQPQHF. The CDR3, as DNA: TGTGCCAGCGCGGACAGGGGGCAAGGGCAGCCCCAGCATTTT.

This clone was seen a single time. The V and J genes are TRBV4-1 and TRBJ2-5; TRBD2 matches 14 bases. The V gene's germline CDR1 is MGHRA and CDR2 YSYEKL. V was pared by 3 bases and J by 4 bases, with 4 bases of the junction left unmatched. The CDR3 length is 16 residues. This CDR3 is CASSQTGTSGGETQYF. The CDR3 DNA follows: TGCGCCAGCAGCCAGACGGGGACTAGCGGGGGAGAGACCCAGTACTTC.

The V gene is TRBV11-3, the J gene TRBJ2-3; TRBD2 might be the D (5 bases). V was clipped by 11 bases and J by 2 bases, with 17 bases between them. The CDR3 loop spans 14 amino acids. CDR1 SGHNT and CDR2 YENEEA come from the germline V gene. Here the CDR3 reads CACRKGSNTDTQYF. CDR3 coding DNA: TGTGCCTGTAGAAAAGGGAGTAACACAGATACGCAGTATTTT.

The chain carries TRBV11-1 and TRBJ1-2; possibly TRBD1 for D (5 bases). Deletions cut 5 bases from V and 6 bases from J, with 10 bases between. CDR1 is SGHAT, CDR2 FQDESV, per germline (reference sequence). This CDR3 contains 12 residues. CDR3 sequence (DNA): TGTGCCAGCAGCCAACGACAGAATGGCTACACCTTC. It encodes CASSQRQNGYTF.

This clone was detected only a few times. The chain links TRBV4-2 to TRBJ1-2; TRBD1 is a possible D gene (6 bases). Germline V lookup: CDR1 LGHNA, CDR2 YNFKEQ. Trimming removed 4 bases at V and 2 bases at J, with 17 bases between. This CDR3 is 16 amino acids long. CDR3 residues: CASSRGGTVTNYGYTF. The CDR3 DNA reads as TGTGCCAGCAGCCGAGGGGGGACGGTCACAAACTATGGCTACACCTTC.

This clone has a single count. This chain uses TRBV5-1 with TRBJ2-5; D not resolved. The V and J ends lost 4 bases and 0 bases respectively, with 19 bases between them. From germline, CDR1 is SGHRS and CDR2 YFSETQ. The CDR3 totals 17 residues. The CDR3 region has the DNA TGCGCCAGCAGCCTCGAAACCAAGTGGGGATACCAAGAGACCCAGTACTTC. It specifies CASSLETKWGYQETQYF.

The gene calls are TRBV6-2 or TRBV6-3 and TRBJ2-7; 11 bases map to TRBD2. Germline V gene lookup returns CDR1 MNHEY and CDR2 SVGEGT. The CDR3 runs 19 residues. V lost 2 bases to trimming and J lost 3 bases; unmatched junction nucleotides: 15. CDR3 sequence reads: CASSYPSSPLAGGFYEQYF. CDR3 in DNA: TGTGCCAGCAGTTACCCGTCCTCGCCCTTAGCGGGGGGGTTCTACGAGCAGTACTTC.

The chain uses TRBV19 and TRBJ2-3; TRBD2 matches at 7 bases. There are 15 residues in the CDR3. CDR1 is LNHDA, CDR2 SQIVND, per germline (reference sequence). V shed 4 bases and J 5 bases; nucleotides not matched to a gene: 9. CDR3 residues: CASSNPAGPGDTQYF. The CDR3 bases are TGTGCCAGTAGTAATCCAGCGGGGCCGGGAGATACGCAGTATTTT. The full variable domain, its missing parts supplied by reference TRBV19 and TRBJ2-3, is DGGITQSPKYLFRKEGQNVTLSCEQNLNHDAMYWYRQDPGQGLRLIYYSQIVNDFQKGDIAEGYSVSREKKESFPLTVTSAQKNPTAFYLCASSNPAGPGDTQYFGPGTRLTVL.

The chain uses TRBV24-1 and TRBJ2-2; 9 bases are shared with TRBD1. V shed 4 bases and J 1 base; nucleotides not matched to a gene: 6. The CDR3 contains 17 residues. In germline, CDR1 is KGHDR, CDR2 SFDVKD. The CDR3: CATSDTGTGRNTGELFF. CDR3 sequence (DNA): TGTGCCACCAGTGACACCGGGACAGGGAGGAACACCGGGGAGCTGTTTTTT.

The chain joins TRBV10-3 to TRBJ1-2; 8 nucleotides line up with TRBD1. CDR1 is ENHRY, CDR2 SYGVKD, per germline. There are 14 residues in the CDR3. With 4 bases clipped from V and 8 bases from J, the junction kept 9 bases outside the gene matches. CDR3 nucleotide sequence: TGTGCCATCAGTGTGTCGCCGGACAGGGAAGGCTACACCTTC. Its protein product is CAISVSPDREGYTF.